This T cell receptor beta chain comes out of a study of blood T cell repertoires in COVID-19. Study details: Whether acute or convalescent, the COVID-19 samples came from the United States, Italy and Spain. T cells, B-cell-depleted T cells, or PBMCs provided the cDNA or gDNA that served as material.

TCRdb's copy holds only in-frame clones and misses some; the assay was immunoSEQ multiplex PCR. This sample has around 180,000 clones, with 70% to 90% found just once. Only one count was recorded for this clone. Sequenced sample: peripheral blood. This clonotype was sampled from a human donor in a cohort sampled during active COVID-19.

The CDR3 sequence is CASSNRALGGYEQYF. The CDR3 nucleotides are TGTGCCAGTAGTAACAGGGCCCTCGGTGGTTACGAGCAGTACTTC. The chain recombines TRBV19 with TRBJ2-7; TRBD1 might be the D (6 bases). Germline V gene sequence: CDR1 LNHDA, CDR2 SQIVND (reference sequence). The CDR3 is 15 amino acids. Trimming pared 4 bases from V and 4 bases from J, leaving 17 bases between.